This T cell receptor (beta chain) is drawn from a study of T cells in pancreatic ductal adenocarcinoma. The selected patients with pancreatic ductal adenocarcinoma had surgery but no neoadjuvant therapy. Overall study results and limits: Tumor samples had fewer productive templates and approximately 8.8-fold fewer unique clonotypes than blood. No significant tumor-blood clonality difference; means were about 0.1 and 0.065. This surgical cohort overrepresents the minority presenting with early-stage disease. Enrichment of CD45RO+ effector over naive T cells in tumors may bias clonality.

This table comes from immunoSEQ multiplex PCR, and its TCRdb copy is limited to in-frame clones, with some not included. Among 85,000 to 120,000 clones, 90% to 95% were seen once, and the ten largest hold roughly 3%. Of note for this clone: Its antigen is currently unknown.

This CDR3 is built from 12 residues. CDR1 is MNHNS, CDR2 SASEGT, per germline. V lost 4 bases to trimming and J lost 3 bases, with 6 bases between them. Sequencing was done on a sample of PBMCs. The V and J genes are TRBV6-1 and TRBJ1-2, with D unresolved. The receptor was derived from a human donor with pancreatic ductal adenocarcinoma. CDR3: CASSAGDYGYTF. DNA for the CDR3: TGTGCCAGCAGTGCCGGAGACTATGGCTACACCTTC.